One and the same sample provided the 24 T cell receptor beta chains below, sequenced in a study of spatial heterogeneity in lung cancer (dated by TCRdb to between 2018 and 2021). Reading the label with the study, this specimen's time point is: sample taken at primary tumor resection. Without any cell sorting, TCR sequencing was performed on whole RNA extracted either from tumor and nontumor lung tissue or from cryopreserved PBMC samples. Library preparation was by 5' RACE. The run used a NextSeq 500. Clones were called with MiXCR by TCRdb after fastp trimmed the public reads at Q25, and only in-frame beta chains were retained. Merged by CDR3 protein, the rows form single entries marked with the most common genes and DNA. For this sample there are approximately 90,000 distinct CDR3 sequences; approximately 8.9% appear just once. Less than 9% of the sample lies in the top ten. Sequencing was performed on PBMCs, taken at surgery. These receptor sequences come from a male donor with early-stage non-small cell lung cancer.

V and J are TRBV7-3 and TRBJ1-5; possible D gene TRBD1, 6 bases. The germline CDR1 and CDR2 sequences are SGHTA and FQGTGA. CDR3 size: 15 residues. With 2 bases removed from V and 6 bases from J, the gap between germline ends came to 14 bases. The DNA for the CDR3 is TGTGCCAGCAGCTTAGATGGCGGGGGCTCTCAGCCCCAGCATTTT. This translates into CASSLDGGGSQPQHF.

V is TRBV3-1 and J is TRBJ1-1, with D tentatively TRBD1 (6 bases). The CDR3 has 13 residues. The V gene lost 5 bases and the J gene lost 6 bases, with 13 bases spanning the gap. CDR1 and CDR2 from the germline V gene are LGHDT and YNNKEL (reference sequence). CDR3 nucleotides: TGTGCCAGCAGCGGCGGACAGCGAGCTGAAGCTTTCTTT. It codes for CASSGGQRAEAFF.

This clonotype turned up a few times. The chain uses TRBV2 and TRBJ2-5; 9 bases match TRBD1. The germline V gene has CDR1 SNHLY and CDR2 FYNNEI. V shed 8 bases and J 1 base; nucleotides not matched to a gene: 5. The CDR3 has 14 amino acids. The CDR3 bases are TGTGCCAGCCGGACAGGGGAGGGCCAAGAGACCCAGTACTTC. Encoded protein: CASRTGEGQETQYF.

There are many counts of this clonotype. The chain combines TRBV11-2 with TRBJ1-6, with D unclear. The CDR3 loop spans 14 amino acids. Germline V gives CDR1 SGHAT, CDR2 FQNNGV. Trimming left V 1 base short and J 7 bases short, with 8 bases between. In nucleotides, the CDR3 is TGTGCCAGCAGCTTAGGAAGAACCAATTCACCCCTCCACTTT. This gives the protein CASSLGRTNSPLHF.

In its sample, this clonotype was seen a few times. CDR3 amino acids: CASSMTGSSYEQYF. The CDR3 coding sequence is TGTGCCAGCAGTATGACAGGGAGCTCCTACGAGCAGTACTTC. The rearrangement joins TRBV28 to TRBJ2-7, with 7 positions matching TRBD1. With V trimmed by 5 bases and J by 0 bases, 4 bases remained unmatched. This CDR3 has 14 residues. Looked up from germline, CDR1 is MDHEN and CDR2 is SYDVKM.

This clonotype was recorded a few times. The chain uses TRBV20-1 and TRBJ1-2; 8 bases align to TRBD1. The CDR3 has 13 amino acids. Germline loops: CDR1 DFQATT, CDR2 SNEGSKA (reference sequence). The junction had 5 bases not matched to a gene; V was cut back by 5 bases and J by 3 bases. The CDR3, as DNA: TGCAGTGCTGACAGGGGTGATTACTATGGCTACACCTTC. This codes for CSADRGDYYGYTF.

This clonotype was recorded many times. The rearrangement joins TRBV20-1 to TRBJ2-3, with TRBD2 matching over 8 bases. The CDR3 consists of 16 residues. CDR1 DFQATT and CDR2 SNEGSKA come from the germline V gene (reference sequence). V lost 0 bases, J lost 4 bases, and 9 bases stayed unmatched. The CDR3 spells CSARDGRTSRPDTQYF. Written as DNA, the CDR3 is TGCAGTGCTAGAGACGGGCGGACTAGCAGGCCAGATACGCAGTATTTT.

In its sample, this clonotype was seen many times. The chain employs TRBV6-5 and TRBJ2-5; no firm D call. This CDR3 comprises 12 residues. The germline gives CDR1 MNHEY, CDR2 SVGAGI. V shed 6 bases and J shed 4 bases, with 9 bases lying between them. CDR3 loop: CASSGQGETQYF. The CDR3 coding sequence is TGTGCCAGCAGCGGTCAAGGAGAGACCCAGTACTTC.

This rearrangement joins TRBV5-1 to TRBJ2-1; TRBD2 is a possible D gene (6 bases). CDR3 length: 17 residues. Deletions cut 0 bases from V and 2 bases from J, with 15 bases between. Germline V gene sequence: CDR1 SGHRS, CDR2 YFSETQ. The CDR3 region is CASSLGPIADPYNEQFF. CDR3 nucleotide sequence: TGCGCCAGCAGCTTGGGTCCGATAGCGGACCCCTACAATGAGCAGTTCTTC.

This clonotype has only a few counts. V usage is TRBV6-1 and J usage is TRBJ2-7, with a possible D match to TRBD1 (5 bases). The germline V gene encodes CDR1 MNHNS and CDR2 SASEGT. Between the trimmed V and J ends, which lost 7 bases and 2 bases, there was a span of 12 bases. The CDR3 contains 13 residues. The CDR3, as DNA: TGTGCCAGCATACGGACACCGACCTACGAGCAGTACTTC. Translation: CASIRTPTYEQYF.

This chain uses TRBV29-1 with TRBJ2-3, with D perhaps TRBD2 (11 bases). Germline CDR1 is SQVTM and CDR2 is ANQGSEA. With 2 bases removed from V and 2 bases from J, the gap between germline ends came to 32 bases. The CDR3 runs to 21 residues. CDR3 DNA: TGCAGCGTTGAAACGTGGGACAGGGGACTAGCGGAGGTCCTAGACACAGATACGCAGTATTTT. Encoded protein: CSVETWDRGLAEVLDTDTQYF.

This clonotype was seen at least ten times. This chain links TRBV5-1 with TRBJ2-3, with D possibly called TRBD1 or TRBD2 (6 bases each). Germline V gives CDR1 SGHRS, CDR2 YFSETQ. The CDR3 has 15 amino acids. V was cut by 3 bases and J by 3 bases, with 14 bases left in between. The CDR3 DNA reads as TGCGCCAGCAGCTCGGGGGCGCCGATTACAGATACGCAGTATTTT. This sequence encodes CASSSGAPITDTQYF.

The chain uses TRBV6-1 and TRBJ2-1; D not resolved. CDR3 size: 11 residues. V dropped 1 base and J dropped 9 bases, with 4 bases sitting between them. Germline V gives CDR1 MNHNS, CDR2 SASEGT. The CDR3 loop is CASSEDREQFF. The DNA of the CDR3 is TGTGCCAGCAGTGAAGACCGTGAGCAGTTCTTC.

This chain links TRBV20-1 with TRBJ2-3; D ambiguous. Germline lookup yields CDR1 DFQATT and CDR2 SNEGSKA (reference sequence). The CDR3 runs 15 residues. Between the trimmed V and J ends, which lost 3 bases and 1 base, there was a span of 14 bases. The CDR3 nucleotides read TGCAGTGCTAGCCCCCAGGCGACCCGCACAGATACGCAGTATTTT. It translates to CSASPQATRTDTQYF.

This clonotype was seen at least ten times. The chain joins TRBV7-2 to TRBJ2-6; D remains ambiguous. The CDR3 sequence is 17 residues long. Between the trimmed V and J ends, which lost 3 bases and 4 bases, there was a span of 16 bases. Germline V CDR1 and CDR2: SGHTA, FQGNSA. This CDR3 reads CASSFGRVGRGANVLTF. CDR3 DNA sequence: TGTGCCAGCAGCTTCGGCAGAGTTGGGCGCGGGGCCAACGTCCTGACTTTC.

This clonotype occurred a few times. The genes are TRBV6-2 or TRBV6-3 and TRBJ1-5, with D uncertain. Trimming took off 4 bases at V and 9 bases at J, with 13 bases between the two ends. The CDR3 is 13 residues long. Germline V gene sequence: CDR1 MNHEY, CDR2 SVGEGT. CDR3 sequence: CASSFYSPGPQHF. CDR3 bases: TGTGCCAGCAGTTTTTACAGCCCGGGGCCCCAGCATTTT.

Ten or more counts support this clonotype. This chain uses TRBV10-3 with TRBJ1-1; D is ambiguous. V was cut by 0 bases and J by 7 bases, with 6 bases left in between. Germline-derived CDR1 and CDR2 are ENHRY and SYGVKD. This CDR3 is built from 12 residues. As DNA, the CDR3 is TGTGCCATCAGTGAGTCGGATAGTGAAGCTTTCTTT. Protein sequence: CAISESDSEAFF.

This clonotype was counted only a few times. CDR3 protein: CSARDPNEETNEKLFF. Here the CDR3 DNA reads TGCAGTGCTAGAGATCCTAATGAGGAGACTAATGAAAAACTGTTTTTT. J is TRBJ1-4 and V is TRBV20-1; the D is unclear. The V gene lost 0 bases and the J gene lost 2 bases, with 13 bases spanning the gap. CDR3 size: 16 residues. In germline, CDR1 is DFQATT, CDR2 SNEGSKA (reference sequence).

The J gene is TRBJ2-7, the V gene TRBV7-2, with 8 bases lining up with TRBD1. The V gene's germline CDR1 is SGHTA and CDR2 FQGNSA. Germline trimming cut 5 bases from V and 2 bases from J; bases unmatched to any gene: 5. The CDR3 has 14 residues. The CDR3 sequence: CASSQGQVPYEQYF. The DNA for the CDR3 is TGTGCCAGCAGCCAGGGACAGGTGCCCTACGAGCAGTACTTC.

This clonotype appeared many times. The chain recombines TRBV14 with TRBJ2-4; D not resolved. CDR3 size: 14 residues. Germline lookup yields CDR1 SGHDN and CDR2 FVKESK. Trimming took off 3 bases at V and 0 bases at J, with 6 bases between the two ends. DNA for the CDR3: TGTGCCAGCAGCCAGGACGGAGCCAAAAACATTCAGTACTTC. This gives the protein CASSQDGAKNIQYF. Variable domain in full (rest from reference TRBV14 and TRBJ2-4): EAGVTQFPSHSVIEKGQTVTLRCDPISGHDNLYWYRRVMGKEIKFLLHFVKESKQDESGMPNNRFLAERTGGTYSTLKVQPAELEDSGVYFCASSQDGAKNIQYFGAGTRLSVL.

There are a few counts of this clonotype. The V and J genes are TRBV5-1 and TRBJ2-7, with 8 bases aligning to TRBD1. The J segment lost 5 bases and the V segment lost 2 bases, leaving 3 bases of the junction unmatched. Germline-derived CDR1 and CDR2 are SGHRS and YFSETQ. The CDR3 contains 13 residues. The CDR3 region is CASSFLTGDEQYF. The CDR3, as DNA: TGCGCCAGCAGCTTCTTGACAGGGGACGAGCAGTACTTC. The full variable domain, completed using reference TRBV5-1 and TRBJ2-7, is KAGVTQTPRYLIKTRGQQVTLSCSPISGHRSVSWYQQTPGQGLQFLFEYFSETQRNKGNFPGRFSGRQFSNSRSEMNVSTLELGDSALYLCASSFLTGDEQYFGPGTRLTVT.

This clonotype was counted between two and nine times. The chain couples TRBV9 to TRBJ2-1; D gene ambiguous. Germline-derived CDR1 and CDR2 are SGDLS and YYNGEE. The CDR3 totals 13 residues. Trimming removed 1 base at V and 5 bases at J, with 7 bases between. CDR3 coding DNA: TGTGCCAGCAGCGTACAACCGCACAATGAGCAGTTCTTC. Amino acids: CASSVQPHNEQFF.

The rearrangement joins TRBV28 to TRBJ2-4; D possibly uses TRBD1 or TRBD2 (5 bases each). V was trimmed by 5 bases and J by 0 bases, leaving 20 bases between them. In germline, CDR1 is MDHEN, CDR2 SYDVKM. The CDR3 loop spans 18 amino acids. CDR3 in amino acids: CASSPTIGAQLAKNIQYF. CDR3 nucleotide sequence: TGTGCCAGCAGTCCAACAATCGGGGCCCAGCTAGCCAAAAACATTCAGTACTTC. Full variable domain (outside the CDR3, taken from reference TRBV28 and TRBJ2-4): DVKVTQSSRYLVKRTGEKVFLECVQDMDHENMFWYRQDPGLGLRLIYFSYDVKMKEKGDIPEGYSVSREKKERFSLILESASTNQTSMYLCASSPTIGAQLAKNIQYFGAGTRLSVL.

This clonotype was seen at least ten times. The chain couples TRBV6-5 to TRBJ2-7, with 7 bases matching TRBD1. CDR3 length: 12 amino acids. The germline V gene encodes CDR1 MNHEY and CDR2 SVGAGI. V dropped 6 bases and J dropped 7; count of bases not matched to a gene: 6. This CDR3 is CASRDRAGEQYF. The CDR3 DNA reads as TGTGCCAGCAGAGACAGGGCCGGAGAGCAGTACTTC.